The 18 T cell receptor beta chains in this list originate from one sample, sequenced in a study of control samples from healthy donors and cancer patients. Here immunoSEQ multiplex PCR was the method, and the copy in TCRdb shows in-frame clones only, minus some. Of tens of thousands of clones listed, around 94% are singletons. Sequencing was performed on blood. The receptors shown here come from a woman in her late teens or twenties in good health.

This CDR3 reads CASRRTSGILSDTQYF. The CDR3 DNA sequence: TGTGCCAGCAGACGGACTAGCGGGATCCTATCGGATACGCAGTATTTT. The J gene is TRBJ2-3, the V gene TRBV2, with 12 bases matching TRBD2. This CDR3 has 16 residues. CDR1 is SNHLY and CDR2 is FYNNEI in the germline V gene. Trimming at V came to 6 bases and at J to 6 bases, leaving 10 bases not matched to a gene.

This clone showed up just once. The chain is built from TRBV7-2 and TRBJ2-1; 8 nucleotides match TRBD2. This CDR3 region has 17 residues. Germline loops: CDR1 SGHTA, CDR2 FQGNSA. V dropped 2 bases and J dropped 2; count of bases not matched to a gene: 8. The CDR3 nucleotides are TGTGCCAGCAGCTTATCACCGACTAGCGCACCCTACAATGAGCAGTTCTTC. It specifies CASSLSPTSAPYNEQFF. Full variable domain (remainder filled in from reference TRBV7-2 and TRBJ2-1): GAGVSQSPSNKVTEKGKDVELRCDPISGHTALYWYRQSLGQGLEFLIYFQGNSAPDKSGLPSDRFSAERTGGSVSTLTIQRTQQEDSAVYLCASSLSPTSAPYNEQFFGPGTRLTVL.

The rearrangement uses TRBV19 and TRBJ2-7; 9 bases map to TRBD1. CDR1 is LNHDA, CDR2 SQIVND, per germline (reference sequence). V was clipped by 8 bases and J by 4 bases; unmatched bases: 9. The length of the CDR3 is 14 residues. Written as DNA, the CDR3 is TGTGCCAGTGGGCGCCGGGACAGGGAATACGAGCAGTACTTC. Its translation: CASGRRDREYEQYF.

V usage is TRBV9 and J usage is TRBJ2-7; the D call may be TRBD1 or TRBD2 (5 bases each). Trimming took 3 bases from V and 0 from J, leaving 13 bases between them. The CDR3 sequence is 15 residues long. CDR1 SGDLS and CDR2 YYNGEE come from the germline V gene. DNA of the CDR3: TGTGCCAGCAGCGCCGGCACGGGACCCTCCTACGAGCAGTACTTC. This sequence encodes CASSAGTGPSYEQYF.

This chain links TRBV3-1 (or the pseudogene TRBV3-2) with TRBJ2-5; D uncertain. Germline CDR1 reads LGHDT; CDR2 reads YNNKEL (reference sequence). V was shortened by 2 bases and J by 5 bases, with 12 bases between the two germline ends. CDR3 length: 14 amino acids. CDR3 DNA: TGTGCCAGCAGCCAAAGCCGGAAGGGTGAGACCCAGTACTTC. Encoded protein: CASSQSRKGETQYF.

The CDR3 DNA reads as TGTGCCAGCAGTGAAAGGAGACAGTCCAATTCACCCCTCCACTTT. Protein product: CASSERRQSNSPLHF. The chain recombines TRBV2 with TRBJ1-6; the D gene is possibly TRBD1 (5 bases). The V end lost 2 bases, the J end lost 7 bases, and 12 bases lay between the germline ends. CDR3 size: 15 residues. Per the germline V gene, CDR1 is SNHLY and CDR2 is FYNNEI.

The chain combines TRBV10-3 with TRBJ1-1; a weak D match, TRBD1 (5 bases). Trimming removed 3 bases from V and 5 bases from J, with 16 bases in between. The CDR3 consists of 15 residues. Germline lookup yields CDR1 ENHRY and CDR2 SYGVKD. The CDR3 region is CAISDAFRADTEAFF. The DNA for the CDR3 is TGTGCCATCAGTGACGCTTTCAGGGCCGATACTGAAGCTTTCTTT.

The chain uses TRBV7-3 and TRBJ1-1; 7 nucleotides line up with TRBD1. The CDR3 runs to 17 residues. Germline V gene sequence: CDR1 SGHTA, CDR2 FQGTGA. Trimming took 2 bases from V and 0 from J; bases not matched to a gene: 9. The CDR3 DNA sequence: TGTGCCAGCAGCTTACTAGGGCAGGGGGACATGAACACTGAAGCTTTCTTT. Amino acid sequence: CASSLLGQGDMNTEAFF.

This clone was recorded once. The chain employs TRBV2 and TRBJ1-2, with 7 nucleotides matching TRBD1. V trimming: 3 bases; J trimming: 2 bases; junction bases outside the gene matches: 3. CDR1 SNHLY and CDR2 FYNNEI come from the germline V gene. The CDR3 runs 14 residues. CDR3 sequence: CASSDEGANYGYTF. As DNA, the CDR3 is TGTGCCAGCAGTGATGAGGGGGCGAACTATGGCTACACCTTC. Variable domain in full (rest from reference TRBV2 and TRBJ1-2): EPEVTQTPSHQVTQMGQEVILRCVPISNHLYFYWYRQILGQKVEFLVSFYNNEISEKSEIFDDQFSVERPDGSNFTLKIRSTKLEDSAMYFCASSDEGANYGYTFGSGTRLTVV.

The rearrangement links TRBV14 to TRBJ2-1; D unclear. Germline V gene data show CDR1 as SGHDN and CDR2 as FVKESK. Trimming pared 0 bases from V and 9 bases from J, leaving 9 bases between. This CDR3 has 13 amino acids. This CDR3 reads CASSQELVGEQFF. The DNA for the CDR3 is TGTGCCAGCAGCCAAGAACTCGTGGGTGAGCAGTTCTTC.

The V gene is TRBV13, the J gene TRBJ2-7; D ambiguous. From germline, CDR1 is PRHDT and CDR2 FYEKMQ (reference sequence). V gave up 3 bases and J gave up 2 bases, with 8 bases separating them. The CDR3 runs to 13 residues. The CDR3 reads CASSLTLTYEQYF. As DNA, the CDR3 is TGTGCCAGCAGCTTGACTCTGACCTACGAGCAGTACTTC.

This chain connects TRBV6-4 to TRBJ2-2; D remains ambiguous. Trimming stripped 0 bases from V and 0 bases from J, with 2 bases between. This CDR3 is 14 amino acids long. The germline V gene encodes CDR1 MRHNA and CDR2 SNTAGT. CDR3 loop: CASSDSANTGELFF. CDR3 sequence (DNA): TGTGCCAGCAGTGACTCTGCGAACACCGGGGAGCTGTTTTTT.

The V and J genes are TRBV3-1 (or the pseudogene TRBV3-2) and TRBJ1-6; 7 nucleotides agree with TRBD1. The CDR3 has 17 amino acids. V shed 4 bases, J shed 6 bases, and the junction held 12 bases outside the gene matches. Germline V CDR1 and CDR2: LGHDT, YNNKEL (reference sequence). In DNA, the CDR3 is TGTGCCAGCAGCCTTCGCGGAGGGGGCGGGGGTAATTCACCCCTCCACTTT. Translating it yields CASSLRGGGGGNSPLHF.

V usage is TRBV6-2 or TRBV6-3 and J usage is TRBJ2-7; D unresolved. This CDR3 has 14 amino acids. In germline, CDR1 is MNHEY, CDR2 SVGEGT. Trimming took off 2 bases at V and 2 bases at J, with 10 bases between the two ends. CDR3 bases: TGTGCCAGCAGTTACAGGCAGGATGCCTACGAGCAGTACTTC. Amino acids: CASSYRQDAYEQYF.

V usage is TRBV5-1 and J usage is TRBJ2-3; TRBD1 matches 10 bases. The germline CDR1 and CDR2 sequences are SGHRS and YFSETQ. The V segment lost 2 bases and the J segment 4 bases; nucleotides outside the gene matches: 4. This CDR3 is built from 15 residues. CDR3 sequence reads: CASSLRTGGADTQYF. In DNA form, the CDR3 reads TGCGCCAGCAGCTTACGGACAGGGGGGGCAGATACGCAGTATTTT.

V usage is TRBV9 and J usage is TRBJ2-2; D gene uncertain. Trimming shortened V by 1 base and J by 5 bases, and 6 bases separated the two germline ends. Looked up from germline, CDR1 is SGDLS and CDR2 is YYNGEE. The CDR3 spans 13 residues. CDR3 DNA sequence: TGTGCCAGCAGCGTACATGTTACCGGGGAGCTGTTTTTT. Residues: CASSVHVTGELFF. The full variable domain, completed using reference TRBV9 and TRBJ2-2, is DSGVTQTPKHLITATGQRVTLRCSPRSGDLSVYWYQQSLDQGLQFLIQYYNGEERAKGNILERFSAQQFPDLHSELNLSSLELGDSALYFCASSVHVTGELFFGEGSRLTVL.

The chain links TRBV19 to TRBJ2-1; TRBD2 is a possible D gene (5 bases). Deletions cut 8 bases from V and 0 bases from J, with 17 bases between. In germline, CDR1 is LNHDA, CDR2 SQIVND (reference sequence). The CDR3 has 16 residues. The CDR3 bases are TGTGCCAGTGGTCGTGGGAGCTTGAGCTCCTACAATGAGCAGTTCTTC. Protein sequence: CASGRGSLSSYNEQFF.

The gene calls are TRBV18 and TRBJ2-5; 10 nucleotides line up with TRBD1. V gave up 3 bases and J gave up 1 base; unmatched junction bases: 8. The CDR3 extends over 17 amino acids. The V gene's germline CDR1 is KGHSH and CDR2 LQKENI. CDR3 in amino acids: CASSPLGQGGPQETQYF. The DNA of the CDR3 is TGTGCCAGCTCACCCCTCGGACAGGGGGGCCCCCAAGAGACCCAGTACTTC.